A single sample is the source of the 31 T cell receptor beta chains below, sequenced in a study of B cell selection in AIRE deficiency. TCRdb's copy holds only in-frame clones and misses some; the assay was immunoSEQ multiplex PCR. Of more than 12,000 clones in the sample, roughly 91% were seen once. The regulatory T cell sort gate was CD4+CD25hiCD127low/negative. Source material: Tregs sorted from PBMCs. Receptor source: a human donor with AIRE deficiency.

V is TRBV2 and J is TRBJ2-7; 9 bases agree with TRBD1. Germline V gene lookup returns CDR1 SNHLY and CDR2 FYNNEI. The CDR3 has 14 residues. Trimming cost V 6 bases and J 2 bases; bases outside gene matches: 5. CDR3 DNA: TGTGCCAGCAGGGACAGGGGCCTTACCTACGAGCAGTACTTC. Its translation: CASRDRGLTYEQYF.

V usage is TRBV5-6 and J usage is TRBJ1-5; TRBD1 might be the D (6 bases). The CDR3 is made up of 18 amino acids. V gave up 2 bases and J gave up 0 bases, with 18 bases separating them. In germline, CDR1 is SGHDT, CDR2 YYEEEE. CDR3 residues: CASSFYWGGRNSNQPQHF. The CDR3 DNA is TGTGCCAGCAGCTTCTATTGGGGGGGGCGAAATAGCAATCAGCCCCAGCATTTT.

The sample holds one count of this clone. Written as DNA, the CDR3 is TGTGCCAGCAGCGTTTCGGCGGGAGCGGTCGGGGAGCTGTTTTTT. Translation gives CASSVSAGAVGELFF. The genes are TRBV9 and TRBJ2-2, with 7 bases matching TRBD2. The CDR3 sequence is 15 residues long. The V segment lost 2 bases and the J segment 7 bases; nucleotides outside the gene matches: 8. Germline loops: CDR1 SGDLS, CDR2 YYNGEE.

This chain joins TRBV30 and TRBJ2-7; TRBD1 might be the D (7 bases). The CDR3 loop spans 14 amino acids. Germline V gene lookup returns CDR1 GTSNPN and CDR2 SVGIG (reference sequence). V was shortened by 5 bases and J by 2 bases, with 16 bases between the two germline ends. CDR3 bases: TGTGCCTGGGACGAAGACAGGGAGGCCTACGAGCAGTACTTC. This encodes CAWDEDREAYEQYF.

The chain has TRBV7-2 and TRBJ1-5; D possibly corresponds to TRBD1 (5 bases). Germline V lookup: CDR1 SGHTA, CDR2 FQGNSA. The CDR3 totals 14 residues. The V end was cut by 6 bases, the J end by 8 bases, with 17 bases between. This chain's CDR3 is CASSSTGVREPQHF. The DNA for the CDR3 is TGTGCCAGCAGTTCTACGGGGGTTAGGGAGCCCCAGCATTTT.

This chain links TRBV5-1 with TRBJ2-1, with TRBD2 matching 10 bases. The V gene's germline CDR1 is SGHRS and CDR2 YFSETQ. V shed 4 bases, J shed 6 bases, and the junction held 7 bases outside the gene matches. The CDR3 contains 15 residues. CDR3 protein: CASSDLAGGGNEQFF. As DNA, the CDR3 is TGCGCCAGCAGCGACTTAGCGGGAGGTGGCAATGAGCAGTTCTTC.

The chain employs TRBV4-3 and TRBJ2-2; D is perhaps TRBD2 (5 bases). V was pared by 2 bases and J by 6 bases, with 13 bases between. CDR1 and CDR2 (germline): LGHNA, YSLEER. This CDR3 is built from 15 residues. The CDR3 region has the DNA TGCGCCAGCAGCCAACGGTTAGCGACGTCCGGGGAGCTGTTTTTT. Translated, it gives CASSQRLATSGELFF.

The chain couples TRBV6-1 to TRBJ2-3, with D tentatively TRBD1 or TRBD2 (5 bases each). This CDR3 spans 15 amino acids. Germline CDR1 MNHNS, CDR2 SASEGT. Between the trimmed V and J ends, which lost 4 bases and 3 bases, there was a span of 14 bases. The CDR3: CASSGRGDGTDTQYF. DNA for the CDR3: TGTGCCAGCAGTGGGAGAGGGGATGGGACAGATACGCAGTATTTT.

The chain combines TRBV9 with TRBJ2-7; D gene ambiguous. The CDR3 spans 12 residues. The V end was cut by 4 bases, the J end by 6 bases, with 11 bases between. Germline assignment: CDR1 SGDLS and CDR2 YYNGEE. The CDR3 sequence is CASSNTSLEQYF. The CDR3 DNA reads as TGTGCCAGCAGCAACACCTCCCTCGAGCAGTACTTC. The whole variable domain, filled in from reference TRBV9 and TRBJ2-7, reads DSGVTQTPKHLITATGQRVTLRCSPRSGDLSVYWYQQSLDQGLQFLIQYYNGEERAKGNILERFSAQQFPDLHSELNLSSLELGDSALYFCASSNTSLEQYFGPGTRLTVT.

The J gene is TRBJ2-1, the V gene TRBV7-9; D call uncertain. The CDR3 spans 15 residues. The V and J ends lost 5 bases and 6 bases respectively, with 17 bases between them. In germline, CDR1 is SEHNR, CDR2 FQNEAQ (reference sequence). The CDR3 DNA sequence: TGTGCCAGCAGCCCTTCATCGCCGGACCTCAATGAGCAGTTCTTC. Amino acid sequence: CASSPSSPDLNEQFF.

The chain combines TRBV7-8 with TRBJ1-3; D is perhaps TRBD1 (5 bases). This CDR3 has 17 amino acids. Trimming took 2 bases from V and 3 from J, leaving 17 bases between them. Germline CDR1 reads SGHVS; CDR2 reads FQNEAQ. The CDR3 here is CASSLRGVSGLGNTIYF. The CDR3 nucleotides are TGTGCCAGCAGCTTACGGGGGGTGTCGGGGCTTGGAAACACCATATATTTT.

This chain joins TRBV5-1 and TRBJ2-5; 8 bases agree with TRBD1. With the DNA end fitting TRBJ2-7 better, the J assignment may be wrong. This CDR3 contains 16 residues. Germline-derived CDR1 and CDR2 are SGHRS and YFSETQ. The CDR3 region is CASSPTPGQVSHEQYF. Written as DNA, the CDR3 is TGCGCCAGCAGCCCAACCCCGGGACAGGTTTCCCACGAGCAGTACTTC.

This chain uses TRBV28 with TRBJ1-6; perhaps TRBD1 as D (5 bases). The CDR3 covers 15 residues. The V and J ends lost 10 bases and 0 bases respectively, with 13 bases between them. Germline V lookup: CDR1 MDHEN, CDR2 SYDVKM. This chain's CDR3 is CAIWGGSSYNSPLHF. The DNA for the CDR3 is TGTGCCATCTGGGGGGGTAGCTCCTATAATTCACCCCTCCACTTT.

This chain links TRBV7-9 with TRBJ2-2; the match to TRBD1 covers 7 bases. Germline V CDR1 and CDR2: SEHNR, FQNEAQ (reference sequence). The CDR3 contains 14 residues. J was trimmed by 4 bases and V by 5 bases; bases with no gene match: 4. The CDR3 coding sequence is TGTGCCAGCAGCATTGGGACAGTCACCGGGGAGCTGTTTTTT. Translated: CASSIGTVTGELFF.

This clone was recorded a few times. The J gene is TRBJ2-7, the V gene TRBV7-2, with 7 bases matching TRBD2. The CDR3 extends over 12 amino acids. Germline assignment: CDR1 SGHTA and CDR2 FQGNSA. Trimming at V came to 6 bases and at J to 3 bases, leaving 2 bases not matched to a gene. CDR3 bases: TGTGCCAGCAGAGGCGGGAGCTACGAGCAGTACTTC. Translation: CASRGGSYEQYF.

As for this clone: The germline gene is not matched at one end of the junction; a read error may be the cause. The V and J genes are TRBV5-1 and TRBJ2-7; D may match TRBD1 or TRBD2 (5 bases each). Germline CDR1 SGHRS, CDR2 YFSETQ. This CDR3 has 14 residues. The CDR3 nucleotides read TGTGCCAGCAGCTTGAGAGCGAGGGGCTACGAGCAGTACTTC. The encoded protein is CASSLRARGYEQYF.

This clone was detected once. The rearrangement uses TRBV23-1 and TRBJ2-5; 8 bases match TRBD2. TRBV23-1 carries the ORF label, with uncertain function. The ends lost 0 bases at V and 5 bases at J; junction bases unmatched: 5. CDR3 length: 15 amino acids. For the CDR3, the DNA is TGCGCCAGCAGTCAATCTAGGGGACTAGTTGAGACCCAGTACTTC. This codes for CASSQSRGLVETQYF.

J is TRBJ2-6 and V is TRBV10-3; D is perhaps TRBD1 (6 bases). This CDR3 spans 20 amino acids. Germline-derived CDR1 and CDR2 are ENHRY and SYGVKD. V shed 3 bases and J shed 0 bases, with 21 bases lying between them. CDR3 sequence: CAISDDRPDRHASGANVLTF. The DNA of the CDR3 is TGTGCCATCAGTGATGATCGGCCGGACAGACATGCCTCTGGGGCCAACGTCCTGACTTTC.

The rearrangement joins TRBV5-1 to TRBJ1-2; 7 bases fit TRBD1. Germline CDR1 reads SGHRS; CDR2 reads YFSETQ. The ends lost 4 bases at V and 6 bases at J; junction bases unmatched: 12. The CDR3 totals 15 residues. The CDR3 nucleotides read TGCGCCAGCAGCGTGACAGGGTGGGAAGGTAATGGCTACACCTTC. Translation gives CASSVTGWEGNGYTF.

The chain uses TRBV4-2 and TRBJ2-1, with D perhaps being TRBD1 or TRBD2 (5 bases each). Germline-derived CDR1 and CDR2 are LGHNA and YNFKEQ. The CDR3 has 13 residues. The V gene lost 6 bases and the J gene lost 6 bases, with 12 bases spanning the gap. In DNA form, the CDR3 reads TGTGCCAGCAGGCGTCGGGGCGGCAATGAGCAGTTCTTC. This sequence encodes CASRRRGGNEQFF.

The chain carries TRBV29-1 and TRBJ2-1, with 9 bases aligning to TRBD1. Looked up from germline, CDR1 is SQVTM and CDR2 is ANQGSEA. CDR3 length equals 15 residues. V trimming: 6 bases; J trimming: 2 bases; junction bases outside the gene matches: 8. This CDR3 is CSVGPRDRAYNEQFF. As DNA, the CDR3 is TGCAGCGTGGGGCCCCGGGACAGGGCCTACAATGAGCAGTTCTTC.

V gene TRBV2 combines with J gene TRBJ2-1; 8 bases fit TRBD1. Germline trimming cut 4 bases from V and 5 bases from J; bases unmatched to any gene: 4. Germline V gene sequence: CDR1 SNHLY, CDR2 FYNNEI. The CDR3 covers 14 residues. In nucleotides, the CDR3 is TGTGCCAGCAGTGGGACAGGGCATGACAATGAGCAGTTCTTC. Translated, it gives CASSGTGHDNEQFF. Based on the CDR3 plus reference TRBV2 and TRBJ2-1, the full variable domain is EPEVTQTPSHQVTQMGQEVILRCVPISNHLYFYWYRQILGQKVEFLVSFYNNEISEKSEIFDDQFSVERPDGSNFTLKIRSTKLEDSAMYFCASSGTGHDNEQFFGPGTRLTVL.

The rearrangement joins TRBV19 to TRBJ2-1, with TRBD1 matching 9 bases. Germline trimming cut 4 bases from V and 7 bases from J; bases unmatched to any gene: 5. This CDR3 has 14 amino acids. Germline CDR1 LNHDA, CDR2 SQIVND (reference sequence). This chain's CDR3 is CASSTNRGRNEQFF. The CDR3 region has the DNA TGTGCCAGTAGTACAAACAGGGGGCGGAATGAGCAGTTCTTC.

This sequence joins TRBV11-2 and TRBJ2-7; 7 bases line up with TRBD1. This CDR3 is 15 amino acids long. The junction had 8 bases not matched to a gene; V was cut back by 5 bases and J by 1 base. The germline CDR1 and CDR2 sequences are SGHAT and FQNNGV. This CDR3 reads CASSPSTGRSYEQYF. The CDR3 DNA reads TGTGCCAGCAGCCCCTCGACAGGGCGGTCCTACGAGCAGTACTTC. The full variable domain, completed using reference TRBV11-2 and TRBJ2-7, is EAGVAQSPRYKIIEKRQSVAFWCNPISGHATLYWYQQILGQGPKLLIQFQNNGVVDDSQLPKDRFSAERLKGVDSTLKIQPAKLEDSAVYLCASSPSTGRSYEQYFGPGTRLTVT.

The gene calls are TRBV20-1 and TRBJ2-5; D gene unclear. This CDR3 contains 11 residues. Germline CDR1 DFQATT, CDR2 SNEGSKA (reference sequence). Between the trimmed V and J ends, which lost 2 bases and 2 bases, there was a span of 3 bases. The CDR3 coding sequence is TGCAGTGCTAGACCTCAAGAGACCCAGTACTTC. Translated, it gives CSARPQETQYF.

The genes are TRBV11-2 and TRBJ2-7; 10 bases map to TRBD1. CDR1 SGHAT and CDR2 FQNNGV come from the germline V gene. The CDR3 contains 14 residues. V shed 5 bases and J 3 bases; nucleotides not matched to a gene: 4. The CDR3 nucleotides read TGTGCCAGCAGCCAGGGACAGGGGTTCTACGAGCAGTACTTC. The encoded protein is CASSQGQGFYEQYF.

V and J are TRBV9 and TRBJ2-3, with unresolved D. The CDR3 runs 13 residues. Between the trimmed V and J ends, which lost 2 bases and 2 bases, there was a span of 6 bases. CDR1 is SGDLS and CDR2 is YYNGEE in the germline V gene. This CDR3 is CASSVHHTDTQYF. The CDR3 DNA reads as TGTGCCAGCAGCGTCCATCACACAGATACGCAGTATTTT.

The CDR3, as DNA: TGTGCCAGCAGCTCGTGGGGGGGTTTCAATGAAAAACTGTTTTTT. It encodes CASSSWGGFNEKLFF. The chain is built from TRBV5-6 and TRBJ1-4, with D possibly TRBD1 on 5 matching bases. Germline assignment: CDR1 SGHDT and CDR2 YYEEEE. Trimming pared 3 bases from V and 5 bases from J, leaving 14 bases between. The CDR3 is 15 residues long.

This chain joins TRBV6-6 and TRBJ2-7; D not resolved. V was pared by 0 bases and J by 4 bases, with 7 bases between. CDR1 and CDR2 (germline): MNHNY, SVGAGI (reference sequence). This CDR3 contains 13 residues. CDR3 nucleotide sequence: TGTGCCAGCAGTTACTCTCTTAAATACGAGCAGTACTTC. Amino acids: CASSYSLKYEQYF.

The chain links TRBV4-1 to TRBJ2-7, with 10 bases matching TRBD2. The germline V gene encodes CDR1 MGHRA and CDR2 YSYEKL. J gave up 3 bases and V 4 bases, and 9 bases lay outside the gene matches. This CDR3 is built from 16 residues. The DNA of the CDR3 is TGCGCCAGCAGCCCATCTCGGACTAGCGGATTCTACGAGCAGTACTTC. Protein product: CASSPSRTSGFYEQYF.

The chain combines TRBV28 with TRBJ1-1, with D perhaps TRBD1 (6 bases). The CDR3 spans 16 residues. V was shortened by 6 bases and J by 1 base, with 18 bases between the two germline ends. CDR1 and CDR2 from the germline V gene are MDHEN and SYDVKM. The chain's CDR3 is CASSLAQGWGNTEAFF. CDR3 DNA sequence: TGTGCCAGCAGCCTAGCACAGGGTTGGGGGAACACTGAAGCTTTCTTT.